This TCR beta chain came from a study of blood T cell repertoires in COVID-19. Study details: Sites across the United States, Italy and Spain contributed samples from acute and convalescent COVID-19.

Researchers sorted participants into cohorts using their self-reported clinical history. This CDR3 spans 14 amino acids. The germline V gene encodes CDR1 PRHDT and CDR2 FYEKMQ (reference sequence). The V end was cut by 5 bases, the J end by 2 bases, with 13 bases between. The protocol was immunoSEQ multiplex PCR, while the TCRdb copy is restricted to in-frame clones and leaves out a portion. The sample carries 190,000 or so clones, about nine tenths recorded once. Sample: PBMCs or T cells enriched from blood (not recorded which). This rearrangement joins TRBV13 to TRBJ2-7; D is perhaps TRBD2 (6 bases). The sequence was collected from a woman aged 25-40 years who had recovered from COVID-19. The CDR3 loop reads CASSPGTLPYEQYF. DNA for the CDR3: TGTGCCAGCAGCCCCGGGACTCTCCCCTACGAGCAGTACTTC. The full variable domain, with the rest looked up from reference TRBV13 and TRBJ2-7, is AAGVIQSPRHLIKEKRETATLKCYPIPRHDTVYWYQQGPGQDPQFLISFYEKMQSDKGSIPDRFSAQQFSDYHSELNMSSLELGDSALYFCASSPGTLPYEQYFGPGTRLTVT.